These 14 T cell receptor beta chains came from one sample sequenced in a study of graft-versus-host responses after intestinal transplantation. Only in-frame clones appear in the TCRdb table, and some are missing; sequencing was by immunoSEQ multiplex PCR. The sample has tens of thousands of clones; 85% to 95% are singletons. The sequencing here drew on PBMCs, taken approximately 740 days after a first intestinal transplant, on the day of a second. The source of these receptors is a human patient who received an intestinal transplant, so some T cells may come from the graft donor.

The chain employs TRBV28 and TRBJ2-7; D is perhaps TRBD1 or TRBD2 (5 bases each). With 5 bases removed from V and 3 bases from J, the gap between germline ends came to 17 bases. CDR1 and CDR2 from the germline V gene are MDHEN and SYDVKM. The CDR3 extends over 15 amino acids. In DNA form, the CDR3 reads TGTGCCAGCAGTCGGGACCCTTGGGGTTTCTACGAGCAGTACTTC. This codes for CASSRDPWGFYEQYF.

In its sample, this clone was seen once. This chain joins TRBV4-1 and TRBJ2-7; D may be TRBD1 (5 bases). With 1 base removed from V and 0 bases from J, the gap between germline ends came to 10 bases. The CDR3 has 15 residues. Germline V gives CDR1 MGHRA, CDR2 YSYEKL. The CDR3 protein is CASSQGTSSSYEQYF. The DNA of the CDR3 is TGCGCCAGCAGCCAAGGGACATCTAGCTCCTACGAGCAGTACTTC.

This rearrangement joins TRBV10-2 to TRBJ2-1, with 7 bases matching TRBD2. Germline CDR1 WSHSY, CDR2 SAAADI. This CDR3 is built from 13 residues. V trimming: 7 bases; J trimming: 9 bases; junction bases outside the gene matches: 9. The CDR3 loop reads CASKTGGGVEQFF. The CDR3 coding sequence is TGCGCCAGCAAGACGGGAGGTGGGGTTGAGCAGTTCTTC.

The CDR3 region is CASSLTSGLDTQYF. CDR3 nucleotides: TGTGCCAGCAGCTTAACGTCGGGGCTAGATACGCAGTATTTT. This chain joins TRBV7-3 and TRBJ2-3, with D perhaps TRBD1 or TRBD2 (5 bases each). The CDR3 is 14 residues long. CDR1 is SGHTA, CDR2 FQGTGA, per germline. V lost 0 bases and J lost 5, with 9 bases in between. The complete variable domain, with remaining parts taken from reference TRBV7-3 and TRBJ2-3, reads GAGVSQTPSNKVTEKGKYVELRCDPISGHTALYWYRQSLGQGPEFLIYFQGTGAADDSGLPNDRFFAVRPEGSVSTLKIQRTERGDSAVYLCASSLTSGLDTQYFGPGTRLTVL.

The chain employs TRBV2 and TRBJ2-3; D could derive from TRBD1 or TRBD2 (5 bases each). This CDR3 has 16 amino acids. V was cut by 5 bases and J by 0 bases, with 15 bases left in between. Germline V gene lookup returns CDR1 SNHLY and CDR2 FYNNEI. CDR3 residues: CASSSMGETSTDTQYF. CDR3 nucleotide sequence: TGTGCCAGCAGTTCAATGGGGGAGACAAGCACAGATACGCAGTATTTT.

J is TRBJ2-1 and V is TRBV2, with D perhaps matching TRBD2 (6 bases). This CDR3 spans 13 amino acids. Trimming removed 6 bases at V and 6 bases at J, with 12 bases between. Germline CDR1 is SNHLY and CDR2 is FYNNEI. In DNA form, the CDR3 reads TGTGCCAGCAGGGACGGGAGCCGCAATGAGCAGTTCTTC. This codes for CASRDGSRNEQFF.

This clone was counted a single time. The chain uses TRBV9 and TRBJ2-5; TRBD2 aligns across 7 bases. Germline CDR1 is SGDLS and CDR2 is YYNGEE. Germline trimming cut 5 bases from V and 5 bases from J; bases unmatched to any gene: 6. The length of the CDR3 is 13 residues. The DNA of the CDR3 is TGTGCCAGCAGTAGTAGGGGAGGGGAGACCCAGTACTTC. Its translation: CASSSRGGETQYF.

The chain joins TRBV21-1 to TRBJ1-4; the table's TRBD1 call for D was not verified on the DNA. TRBV21-1 is marked as a pseudogene. The CDR3 covers 18 residues. This chain's CDR3 is CASSKQKVTGTVNEKLFF. For the CDR3, the DNA is TGTGCCAGCAGCAAACAAAAGGTTACCGGGACAGTTAATGAAAAACTGTTTTTT.

In its sample, this clone was seen once. The chain couples TRBV6-1 to TRBJ1-1, with TRBD1 identical over 8 bases. The trim removed 5 bases at V and 5 bases at J, leaving 10 bases unmatched. The CDR3 covers 15 residues. Germline values: CDR1 MNHNS, CDR2 SASEGT. The CDR3: CASSQGQGRRTEAFF. The CDR3 bases are TGTGCCAGCAGTCAAGGACAGGGCCGAAGGACTGAAGCTTTCTTT.

The chain employs TRBV6-5 and TRBJ2-7, with D uncertain. CDR1 MNHEY and CDR2 SVGAGI come from the germline V gene. The V gene lost 0 bases and the J gene lost 2 bases, with 8 bases spanning the gap. The CDR3 is 14 amino acids. The CDR3 nucleotides read TGTGCCAGCAGTTACTCTGGCCGTGCCTACGAGCAGTACTTC. Protein: CASSYSGRAYEQYF.

This clone was picked up one time. The chain carries TRBV2 and TRBJ1-5; TRBD1 might be the D (6 bases). The V gene lost 5 bases and the J gene lost 5 bases, with 13 bases spanning the gap. Germline CDR1 reads SNHLY; CDR2 reads FYNNEI. The CDR3 totals 14 residues. For the CDR3, the DNA is TGTGCCAGCAGTTTGGACAGCGGTTATCAGCCCCAGCATTTT. This encodes CASSLDSGYQPQHF.

This chain uses TRBV5-4 with TRBJ2-7; D remains unclear. The CDR3 runs to 13 residues. Germline V gives CDR1 SGHNT, CDR2 YYREEE (reference sequence). V was shortened by 4 bases and J by 2 bases, with 10 bases between the two germline ends. The DNA for the CDR3 is TGTGCCAGCAGCCCCCCGGAGACCTACGAGCAGTACTTC. This gives the protein CASSPPETYEQYF.

The chain recombines TRBV5-1 with TRBJ2-7, with D perhaps TRBD1 (5 bases). Trimming pared 4 bases from V and 4 bases from J, leaving 6 bases between. The CDR3 totals 11 residues. CDR1 is SGHRS and CDR2 is YFSETQ in the germline V gene. CDR3 sequence reads: CASSGHYEQYF. The CDR3, as DNA: TGCGCCAGCAGCGGACATTACGAGCAGTACTTC.

This clone was detected only once. The J gene is TRBJ1-2, the V gene TRBV28; 7 bases fit TRBD1. The CDR3 has 14 amino acids. The V segment lost 4 bases and the J segment 0 bases; nucleotides outside the gene matches: 2. The germline V gene encodes CDR1 MDHEN and CDR2 SYDVKM. DNA of the CDR3: TGTGCCAGCAGTTGGACAGGAGCTAACTATGGCTACACCTTC. Amino acid sequence: CASSWTGANYGYTF.